This entry describes one TCR beta chain. Antigen: not known. Participating donors were healthy, HIV-negative adults free of recent acute infections or vaccinations. This entry comes from a study of shared clonotypes between healthy human individuals. Across the study: Each donor contributed plates that comprised three CD4 naive, three CD4 memory, two CD8 naive and one CD8 memory.

TCRdb's table, derived via immunoSEQ multiplex PCR, lists solely in-frame clones and lacks some. Of roughly 2.2 million clones in the sample, about 90% were seen once. Study results and caveats: Across subsets, estimated richness was generally greater for naive than for memory populations.

With V trimmed by 0 bases and J by 2 bases, 3 bases remained unmatched. Germline V CDR1 and CDR2: KGHSH, LQKENI. The CDR3 length is 15 residues. The rearrangement links TRBV18 to TRBJ2-5, with TRBD1 identical over 7 bases. The sequenced material came from naive CD4+ T cells from PBMCs. This sample's subset: CD45RA+ positively selected. The origin of this receptor is a man between 18 and 29 years old in good health. Some clones in this sample may be carry-over from other donors' samples. CDR3 in amino acids: CASSPPSRGQETQYF. CDR3 nucleotides: TGTGCCAGCTCACCACCGAGCAGGGGGCAAGAGACCCAGTACTTC.